Below, one T cell receptor (beta chain) is given with its context. The germline CDR1 and CDR2 sequences are SGHVS and FQNEAQ. V shed 4 bases, J shed 2 bases, and the junction held 2 bases outside the gene matches. This CDR3 region has 14 residues. The data belong to a study of blood T cell repertoires in COVID-19. In the original analysis: Reference gene primer amplification gave nucleated cell count estimates. Sequencing was performed with immunoSEQ multiplex PCR; in TCRdb, only in-frame clones are kept and a portion is missing. For V, J and clone size, that table is used; D and trimming come from the DNA. In the table there are about 220,000 clones, around 84% of which are singletons.

The TCR originated in a man aged 25-40 years with active or convalescent COVID-19. Material: peripheral blood. This rearrangement joins TRBV7-8 to TRBJ1-5, with 7 bases that match TRBD1. The CDR3 sequence: CASSSTGGNQPQHF. Here the CDR3 DNA reads TGTGCCAGCAGCTCAACAGGGGGCAATCAGCCCCAGCATTTT.